The 27 T cell receptor beta chains below come from one sample, sequenced in a study of patients and donors after allogeneic stem cell transplantation. TCRdb reprocessed the RT-PCR reads via MiXCR and lists one record per CDR3 protein. Counted here are hundreds of thousands of distinct CDR3 sequences, more than 15% occurring once; the ten biggest clones make up over 6%. Sequencing used blood, either unsorted or a sorted T cell fraction (not recorded which). Source of these receptors: a human donor who was either an allogeneic HSCT recipient or a stem cell or donor lymphocyte infusion donor (not recorded which). It is not recorded whose cells these are; they may come from a transplant donor.

V usage is TRBV4-3 and J usage is TRBJ1-1; D is uncertain. Trimming stripped 0 bases from V and 9 bases from J, with 17 bases between. The length of the CDR3 is 15 residues. CDR1 is LGHNA and CDR2 is YSLEER in the germline V gene. The CDR3 nucleotides are TGCGCCAGCAGCCAAGATGTTGCGGGAATCAACAAAGCTTTCTTT. Translated, it gives CASSQDVAGINKAFF.

This CDR3 reads CASSLEGARNTEAFF. The CDR3, as DNA: TGTGCCAGCAGCTTAGAGGGGGCGCGGAACACTGAAGCTTTCTTT. The chain has TRBV7-8 and TRBJ1-1, with TRBD1 identical over 7 bases. The CDR3 sequence is 15 residues long. Per the germline V gene, CDR1 is SGHVS and CDR2 is FQNEAQ. With 1 base clipped from V and 1 base from J, the junction kept 3 bases outside the gene matches.

This clonotype was counted between two and nine times. This rearrangement joins TRBV5-1 to TRBJ2-7; no clear D. The V end lost 4 bases, the J end lost 5 bases, and 16 bases lay between the germline ends. CDR1 is SGHRS and CDR2 is YFSETQ in the germline V gene. CDR3 size: 14 residues. CDR3 loop: CASSPRVGYDEQYF. CDR3 bases: TGCGCCAGCAGCCCTCGAGTCGGGTACGACGAGCAGTACTTC.

The chain couples TRBV4-3 to TRBJ2-7, with D tentatively TRBD1 (6 bases). CDR3 length: 15 residues. The V gene lost 0 bases and the J gene lost 2 bases, with 11 bases spanning the gap. Germline V gene lookup returns CDR1 LGHNA and CDR2 YSLEER. The CDR3 DNA reads TGCGCCAGCAGCCAAGACGCAGGGGCCCCCTACGAGCAGTACTTC. It is translated as CASSQDAGAPYEQYF.

The CDR3 protein is CASSRGPPYEQYF. The CDR3 DNA sequence: TGTGCCAGCAGTCGGGGGCCTCCCTACGAGCAGTACTTC. V usage is TRBV6-1 and J usage is TRBJ2-7, with D perhaps assigned TRBD1 or TRBD2 (6 bases each). The CDR3 covers 13 residues. V was pared by 5 bases and J by 2 bases, with 10 bases between. Germline V lookup: CDR1 MNHNS, CDR2 SASEGT.

CDR3 in amino acids: CASSVGGQGNEQFF. DNA of the CDR3: TGTGCCAGCAGCGTAGGGGGACAGGGCAATGAGCAGTTCTTC. This chain uses TRBV9 with TRBJ2-1; 9 bases line up with TRBD1. J was trimmed by 6 bases and V by 0 bases; bases with no gene match: 1. The CDR3 is 14 amino acids. Germline loops: CDR1 SGDLS, CDR2 YYNGEE.

This clonotype was picked up many times. For the CDR3, the DNA is TGTGCCAGCAGTTTCCCTCGCAATGAGCAGTTCTTC. It is translated as CASSFPRNEQFF. This rearrangement joins TRBV12-3 or TRBV12-4 to TRBJ2-1; the D is unclear. The CDR3 has 12 amino acids. V was clipped by 3 bases and J by 6 bases, with 6 bases between them.

The rearrangement uses TRBV29-1 and TRBJ1-1, with TRBD1 matching over 11 bases. CDR1 is SQVTM, CDR2 ANQGSEA, per germline. There are 15 residues in the CDR3. The V and J ends lost 8 bases and 5 bases, in that order; junction bases with no gene match: 13. The CDR3 is CSTLGGQGARTEAFF. The CDR3, as DNA: TGCAGCACACTAGGCGGACAGGGGGCAAGGACTGAAGCTTTCTTT.

The sample holds many counts of this clonotype. The chain joins TRBV7-9 to TRBJ2-1; weak D call: TRBD2 (6 bases). CDR3 length equals 13 residues. The germline gives CDR1 SEHNR, CDR2 FQNEAQ (reference sequence). The V gene lost 5 bases and the J gene lost 6 bases, with 11 bases spanning the gap. The DNA of the CDR3 is TGTGCCAGCAGCCGCGGGACGACCAATGAGCAGTTCTTC. This gives the protein CASSRGTTNEQFF.

In this sample, this clonotype turned up many times. This chain links TRBV24-1 with TRBJ2-3, with a possible D match to TRBD2 (5 bases). Germline-derived CDR1 and CDR2 are KGHDR and SFDVKD. V was shortened by 4 bases and J by 2 bases, with 12 bases between the two germline ends. This CDR3 has 15 amino acids. CDR3 protein: CATSDGMSSTDTQYF. CDR3 in DNA: TGTGCCACCAGTGACGGGATGAGCTCCACAGATACGCAGTATTTT.

The chain couples TRBV24-1 to TRBJ2-1, with D perhaps TRBD1 (5 bases). Deletions cut 5 bases from V and 0 bases from J, with 13 bases between. The CDR3 contains 16 residues. Germline loops: CDR1 KGHDR, CDR2 SFDVKD. CDR3 in amino acids: CATSGKGPSSYNEQFF. The CDR3 coding sequence is TGTGCCACCAGTGGGAAGGGGCCTAGCTCCTACAATGAGCAGTTCTTC.

A few counts support this clonotype. The chain is built from TRBV10-3 and TRBJ1-1, with D perhaps matching TRBD1 (5 bases). The CDR3 runs 14 residues. In germline, CDR1 is ENHRY, CDR2 SYGVKD. V was clipped by 0 bases and J by 6 bases, with 11 bases between them. CDR3 sequence: CAISESGRQAEAFF. The CDR3, as DNA: TGTGCCATCAGTGAGTCGGGGCGGCAGGCTGAAGCTTTCTTT.

The chain carries TRBV25-1 and TRBJ1-6; a weak D match, TRBD1 (5 bases). V lost 2 bases and J 7 bases, leaving 12 bases between the germline ends. The CDR3 totals 15 residues. Germline V gene sequence: CDR1 MGHDK, CDR2 SYGVNS. CDR3: CASSEGAGKNSPLHF. CDR3 sequence (DNA): TGTGCCAGCAGTGAAGGAGCAGGGAAGAATTCACCCCTCCACTTT. Full variable domain (outside the CDR3, taken from reference TRBV25-1 and TRBJ1-6): EADIYQTPRYLVIGTGKKITLECSQTMGHDKMYWYQQDPGMELHLIHYSYGVNSTEKGDLSSESTVSRIRTEHFPLTLESARPSHTSQYLCASSEGAGKNSPLHFGNGTRLTVT.

This clonotype has just a few counts. CDR3 protein: CASSVPGANTGELFF. The CDR3 DNA reads TGTGCCAGCAGCGTCCCGGGCGCAAACACCGGGGAGCTGTTTTTT. The chain uses TRBV5-5 and TRBJ2-2; D not resolved. The V gene's germline CDR1 is SGHKS and CDR2 YYEKEE (reference sequence). V was pared by 4 bases and J by 2 bases, with 12 bases between. The CDR3 spans 15 residues.

This rearrangement joins TRBV7-3 to TRBJ2-1; 9 bases align to TRBD2. In germline, CDR1 is SGHTA, CDR2 FQGTGA. The ends lost 0 bases at V and 15 bases at J; junction bases unmatched: 6. CDR3 length: 13 residues. CDR3 bases: TGTGCCAGCAGCTTAACGGGGCGGGAGGGGTGGTTCTTC. It translates to CASSLTGREGWFF.

This chain connects TRBV11-2 to TRBJ2-5, with D possibly matching TRBD2 (5 bases). The V end was cut by 4 bases, the J end by 0 bases, with 6 bases between. This CDR3 comprises 13 residues. Germline CDR1 is SGHAT and CDR2 is FQNNGV. The CDR3 is CASSSGNQETQYF. Written as DNA, the CDR3 is TGTGCCAGCAGCTCCGGGAACCAAGAGACCCAGTACTTC.

The sample holds a few counts of this clonotype. This chain connects TRBV18 to TRBJ2-7; 9 nucleotides align to TRBD1. Losses at the gene ends were 4 bases for V and 6 bases for J; bases not matched to a gene: 10. The V gene's germline CDR1 is KGHSH and CDR2 LQKENI. CDR3 size: 15 residues. The CDR3 sequence: CASSRTGQGLLEQYF. The CDR3 DNA follows: TGTGCCAGCTCACGAACGGGACAGGGCTTGCTCGAGCAGTACTTC.

The chain joins TRBV14 to TRBJ1-3; D is uncertain. Germline assignment: CDR1 SGHDN and CDR2 FVKESK. The V end lost 1 base, the J end lost 0 bases, and 13 bases lay between the germline ends. The CDR3 totals 17 residues. The CDR3: CASSQGGRIFSGNTIYF. The CDR3 DNA reads as TGTGCCAGCAGCCAAGGCGGCAGAATTTTCTCTGGAAACACCATATATTTT. Variable domain in full (rest from reference TRBV14 and TRBJ1-3): EAGVTQFPSHSVIEKGQTVTLRCDPISGHDNLYWYRRVMGKEIKFLLHFVKESKQDESGMPNNRFLAERTGGTYSTLKVQPAELEDSGVYFCASSQGGRIFSGNTIYFGEGSWLTVV.

The V and J genes are TRBV7-9 and TRBJ1-1; TRBD1 aligns across 7 bases. V shed 5 bases and J 3 bases; nucleotides not matched to a gene: 6. The CDR3 has 14 residues. Germline V gene data show CDR1 as SEHNR and CDR2 as FQNEAQ (reference sequence). The CDR3 DNA is TGTGCCAGCAGCCATGGGACAGCCGACACTGAAGCTTTCTTT. Its translation is CASSHGTADTEAFF.

The rearrangement uses TRBV11-2 and TRBJ1-1; 7 bases align to TRBD1. CDR1 is SGHAT and CDR2 is FQNNGV in the germline V gene. The V gene end was trimmed by 5 bases and the J gene end by 7 bases; junction bases not matched to a gene: 10. The CDR3 has 14 amino acids. The CDR3 region has the DNA TGTGCCAGCAGCCCAAGTAACCGGGACAGTGAAGCTTTCTTT. This gives the protein CASSPSNRDSEAFF.

In this sample, this clonotype turned up a few times. The chain is built from TRBV13 and TRBJ2-5, with 12 bases identical to TRBD2. Trimming at V came to 5 bases and at J to 1 base, leaving 5 bases not matched to a gene. Germline V gives CDR1 PRHDT, CDR2 FYEKMQ (reference sequence). This CDR3 has 16 amino acids. Here the CDR3 reads CASSAPTSGGQETQYF. Here the CDR3 DNA reads TGTGCCAGCAGCGCACCGACTAGCGGGGGCCAAGAGACCCAGTACTTC.

This clonotype was picked up a small number of times. The J gene is TRBJ1-2, the V gene TRBV7-9; D gene ambiguous. This CDR3 has 14 residues. Germline values: CDR1 SEHNR, CDR2 FQNEAQ (reference sequence). V lost 1 base to trimming and J lost 4 bases, with 10 bases between them. The CDR3 DNA is TGTGCCAGCAGCTTAGGTAACATTATCTATGGCTACACCTTC. Encoded protein: CASSLGNIIYGYTF. The full variable domain, completed using reference TRBV7-9 and TRBJ1-2, is DTGVSQNPRHKITKRGQNVTFRCDPISEHNRLYWYRQTLGQGPEFLTYFQNEAQLEKSRLLSDRFSAERPKGSFSTLEIQRTEQGDSAMYLCASSLGNIIYGYTFGSGTRLTVV.

This clonotype occurred once. The V call is TRBV4-1, the J call TRBJ1-3, with 8 positions matching TRBD1. This CDR3 spans 15 amino acids. Germline CDR1 reads MGHRA; CDR2 reads YSYEKL. The trim removed 3 bases at V and 2 bases at J, leaving 3 bases unmatched. The CDR3 here is CASSQVQGAGNTIYF. In nucleotides, the CDR3 is TGCGCCAGCAGCCAGGTACAGGGGGCTGGAAACACCATATATTTT.

The J gene is TRBJ2-2, the V gene TRBV30; D gene unclear. Germline values: CDR1 GTSNPN, CDR2 SVGIG (reference sequence). V lost 2 bases and J lost 7, with 5 bases in between. This CDR3 is 11 amino acids long. The CDR3 region has the DNA TGTGCCTGGAGTCCAATCGGGGAGCTGTTTTTT. This sequence encodes CAWSPIGELFF.

This clonotype is judged medium-sized. This chain links TRBV20-1 with TRBJ2-7, with 9 bases identical to TRBD1. CDR3 length: 13 amino acids. With V trimmed by 3 bases and J by 6 bases, 6 bases remained unmatched. Germline V gene lookup returns CDR1 DFQATT and CDR2 SNEGSKA (reference sequence). The CDR3 DNA sequence: TGCAGTGCTAGTCCCGGGACAGGGTTCGAGCAGTACTTC. As protein: CSASPGTGFEQYF.

In its sample, this clonotype was seen a few times. The gene calls are TRBV7-8 and TRBJ2-5; perhaps D is TRBD1 or TRBD2 (5 bases each). This CDR3 is 15 amino acids long. Germline CDR1 is SGHVS and CDR2 is FQNEAQ. V lost 4 bases and J 3 bases, leaving 15 bases between the germline ends. CDR3 amino acids: CASSSFPGREETQYF. CDR3 in DNA: TGTGCCAGCAGCTCCTTTCCGGGGCGGGAAGAGACCCAGTACTTC.

This clonotype was counted only a few times. V and J are TRBV4-3 and TRBJ2-7; tentatively, D is TRBD1 (5 bases). The ends were cut back, 2 bases at V and 2 bases at J, with 13 bases in the middle. From germline, CDR1 is LGHNA and CDR2 YSLEER. CDR3 length: 15 residues. The CDR3 protein is CASSQSQDPTYEQYF. The CDR3 nucleotides are TGCGCCAGCAGCCAATCACAGGACCCTACCTACGAGCAGTACTTC.